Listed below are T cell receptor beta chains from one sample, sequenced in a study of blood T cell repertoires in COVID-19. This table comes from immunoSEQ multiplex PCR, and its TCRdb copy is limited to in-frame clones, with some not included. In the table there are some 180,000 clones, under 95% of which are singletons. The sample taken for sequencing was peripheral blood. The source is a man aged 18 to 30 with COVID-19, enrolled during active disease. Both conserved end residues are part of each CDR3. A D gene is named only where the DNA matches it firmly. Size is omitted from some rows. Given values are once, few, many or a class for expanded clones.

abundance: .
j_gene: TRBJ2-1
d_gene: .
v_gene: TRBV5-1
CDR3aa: CASSLASPSRISYNEQFF
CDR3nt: TGCGCCAGCAGCTTGGCCAGTCCTTCCAGGATCTCCTACAATGAGCAGTTCTTC

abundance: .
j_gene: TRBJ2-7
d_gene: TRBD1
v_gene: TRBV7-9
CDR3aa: CASSADRGIAQYF
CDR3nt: TGTGCCAGCAGCGCGGACAGGGGTATTGCGCAGTACTTC

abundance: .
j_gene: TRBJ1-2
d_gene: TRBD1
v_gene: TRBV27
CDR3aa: CASRKGAGYGYTF
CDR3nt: TGTGCCAGCAGGAAGGGGGCTGGCTATGGCTACACCTTC

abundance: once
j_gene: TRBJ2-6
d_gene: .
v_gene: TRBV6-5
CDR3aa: CASSLAGANVLTF
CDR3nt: TGTGCCAGCAGCCTTGCTGGGGCCAACGTCCTGACTTTC

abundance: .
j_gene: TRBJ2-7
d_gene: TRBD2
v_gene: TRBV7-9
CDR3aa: CASSLERDHDYEQYF
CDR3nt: TGTGCCAGCAGCTTGGAGCGGGACCACGACTACGAGCAGTACTTC

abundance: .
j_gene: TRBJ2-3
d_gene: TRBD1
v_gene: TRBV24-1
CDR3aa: CATSFGQGADTQYF
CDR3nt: TGTGCCACCAGCTTTGGACAGGGGGCAGATACGCAGTATTTT

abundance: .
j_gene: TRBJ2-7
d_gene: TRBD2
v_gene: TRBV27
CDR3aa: CATSLGTSGRVEQYF
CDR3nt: TGTGCCACCAGTTTAGGGACTAGCGGGAGAGTTGAGCAGTACTTC

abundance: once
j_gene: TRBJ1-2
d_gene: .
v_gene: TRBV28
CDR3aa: CASSLNERYGYTF
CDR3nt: TGTGCCAGCAGTTTGAATGAACGGTATGGCTACACCTTC

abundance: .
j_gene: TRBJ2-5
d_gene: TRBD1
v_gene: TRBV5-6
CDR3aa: CASSGDSYQETQYF
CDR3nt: TGTGCCAGCAGCGGGGACAGTTACCAAGAGACCCAGTACTTC

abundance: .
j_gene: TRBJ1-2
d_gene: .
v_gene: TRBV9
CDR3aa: CASSFGERPGYTF
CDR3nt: TGTGCCAGCAGTTTTGGGGAGCGTCCTGGCTACACCTTC

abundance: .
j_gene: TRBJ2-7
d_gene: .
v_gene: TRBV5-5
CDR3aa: CASSYLPGSYEQYF
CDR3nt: TGTGCCAGCAGCTACCTTCCCGGCTCCTACGAGCAGTACTTC

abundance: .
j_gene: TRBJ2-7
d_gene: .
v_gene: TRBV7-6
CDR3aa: CASSPLAGSPYEQYF
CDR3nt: TGTGCCAGCAGCCCCCTCGCGGGTTCCCCCTACGAGCAGTACTTC

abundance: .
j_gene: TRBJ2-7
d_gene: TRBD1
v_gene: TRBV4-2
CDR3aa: CASSQGGQGAYEQYF
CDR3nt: TGTGCCAGCAGCCAAGGTGGACAGGGGGCCTACGAGCAGTACTTC

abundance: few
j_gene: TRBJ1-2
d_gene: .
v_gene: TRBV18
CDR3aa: CASSPGGDGYTF
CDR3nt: TGTGCCAGCTCACCAGGAGGGGATGGCTACACCTTC

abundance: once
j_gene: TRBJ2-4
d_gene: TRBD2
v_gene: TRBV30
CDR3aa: CAWSGLAGEGAKNIQYF
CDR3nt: TGTGCCTGGAGTGGACTAGCGGGAGAGGGGGCCAAAAACATTCAGTACTTC

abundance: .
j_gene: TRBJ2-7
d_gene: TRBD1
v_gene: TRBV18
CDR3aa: CASSGTGDSYEQYF
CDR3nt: TGTGCCAGCTCAGGAACAGGGGACTCCTACGAGCAGTACTTC

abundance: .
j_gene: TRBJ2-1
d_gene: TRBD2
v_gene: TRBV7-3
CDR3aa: CASSLTGTSGYLWDEQFF
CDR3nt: TGTGCCAGCAGCTTAACAGGGACTAGCGGGTACTTATGGGATGAGCAGTTCTTC

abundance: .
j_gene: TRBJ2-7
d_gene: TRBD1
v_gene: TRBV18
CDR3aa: CASSIDRAAHYEQYF
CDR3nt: TGTGCCAGCTCTATCGACAGGGCGGCCCACTACGAGCAGTACTTC

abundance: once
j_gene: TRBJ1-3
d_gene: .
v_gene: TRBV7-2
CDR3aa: CASSLSANPGNTIYF
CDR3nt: TGTGCCAGCAGCTTAAGCGCGAATCCGGGAAACACCATATATTTT

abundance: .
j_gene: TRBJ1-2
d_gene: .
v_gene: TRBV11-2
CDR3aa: CASSPSTVGYTF
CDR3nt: TGTGCCAGCAGCCCTTCGACAGTAGGCTACACCTTC

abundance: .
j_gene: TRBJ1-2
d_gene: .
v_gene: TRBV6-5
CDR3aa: CASTRGAGGSYTF
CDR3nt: TGTGCCAGCACCAGAGGGGCAGGAGGGAGCTACACCTTC

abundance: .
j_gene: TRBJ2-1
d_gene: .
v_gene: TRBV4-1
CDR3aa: CASSQVLARRWNEQFF
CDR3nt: TGCGCCAGCAGCCAAGTCCTAGCGAGACGGTGGAATGAGCAGTTCTTC

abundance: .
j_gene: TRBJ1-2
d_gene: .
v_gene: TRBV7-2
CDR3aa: CASSSYPFNYGYTF
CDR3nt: TGTGCCAGCAGCTCGTATCCTTTTAACTATGGCTACACCTTC

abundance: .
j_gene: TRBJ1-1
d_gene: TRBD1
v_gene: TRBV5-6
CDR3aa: CASSAGGPDEAFF
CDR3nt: TGTGCCAGCAGCGCAGGGGGCCCTGATGAAGCTTTCTTT

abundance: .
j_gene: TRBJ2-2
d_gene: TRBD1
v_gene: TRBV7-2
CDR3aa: CASSLVGTANTGELFF
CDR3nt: TGTGCCAGCAGCTTAGTCGGGACAGCGAACACCGGGGAGCTGTTTTTT

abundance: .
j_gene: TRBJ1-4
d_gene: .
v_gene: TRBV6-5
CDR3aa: CASSSNRVPNEKLFF
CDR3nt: TGTGCCAGCAGTTCAAACAGGGTACCTAATGAAAAACTGTTTTTT

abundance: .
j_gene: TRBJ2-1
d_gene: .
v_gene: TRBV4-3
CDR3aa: CASSQEPAEAYNEQFF
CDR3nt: TGCGCCAGCAGCCAAGAGCCCGCTGAAGCATACAATGAGCAGTTCTTC

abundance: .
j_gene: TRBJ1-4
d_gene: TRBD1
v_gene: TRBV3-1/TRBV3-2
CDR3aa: CASSPGTGNEKLLF
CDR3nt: TGTGCCAGCAGCCCCGGGACAGGAAATGAAAAACTGCTTTTT

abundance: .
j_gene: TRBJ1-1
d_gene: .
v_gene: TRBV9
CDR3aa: CASSVQANTEAFF
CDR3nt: TGTGCCAGCAGCGTACAGGCGAACACTGAAGCTTTCTTT

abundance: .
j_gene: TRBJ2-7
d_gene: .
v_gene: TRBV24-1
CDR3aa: CATSDPGLSGEQYF
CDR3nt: TGTGCCACCAGTGATCCCGGATTAAGCGGAGAGCAGTACTTC

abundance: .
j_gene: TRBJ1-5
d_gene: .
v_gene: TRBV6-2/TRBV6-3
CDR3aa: CASSYSKLGVQPQHF
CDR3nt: TGTGCCAGCAGTTACTCGAAGCTCGGGGTCCAGCCCCAGCATTTT

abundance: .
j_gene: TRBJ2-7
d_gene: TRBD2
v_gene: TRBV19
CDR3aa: CASSIRTSGRAVSNEQYF
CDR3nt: TGTGCCAGTAGTATCAGGACTAGCGGGAGGGCCGTATCCAACGAGCAGTACTTC

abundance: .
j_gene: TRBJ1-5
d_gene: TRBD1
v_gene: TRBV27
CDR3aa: CASSLFVDRYQPQHF
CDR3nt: TGTGCCAGCAGTTTATTCGTGGACAGGTATCAGCCCCAGCATTTT

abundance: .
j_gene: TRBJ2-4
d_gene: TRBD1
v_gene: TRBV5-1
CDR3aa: CASRPGTGVNIQYF
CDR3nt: TGCGCCAGCAGGCCCGGGACAGGGGTAAACATTCAGTACTTC

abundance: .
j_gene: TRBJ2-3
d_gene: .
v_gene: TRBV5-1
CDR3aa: CASSPMRAGGTDTQYF
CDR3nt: TGCGCCAGCAGCCCGATGCGGGCCGGAGGCACAGATACGCAGTATTTT

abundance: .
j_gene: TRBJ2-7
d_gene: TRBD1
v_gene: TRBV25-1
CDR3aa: CASSESSTGTGGYEQYF
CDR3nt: TGTGCCAGCAGTGAATCCTCAACCGGGACAGGGGGGTACGAGCAGTACTTC

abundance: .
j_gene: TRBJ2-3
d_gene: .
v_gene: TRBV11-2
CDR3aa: CASSLPGGYTDTQYF
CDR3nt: TGTGCCAGCAGCTTGCCCGGCGGCTACACAGATACGCAGTATTTT

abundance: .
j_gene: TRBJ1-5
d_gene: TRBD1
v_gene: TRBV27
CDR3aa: CASSPIHRGGDQPQHF
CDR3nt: TGTGCCAGCAGTCCTATACACAGGGGTGGGGATCAGCCCCAGCATTTT

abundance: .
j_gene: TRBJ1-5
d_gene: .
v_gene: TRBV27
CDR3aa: CASSFGGAGINQPQHF
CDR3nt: TGTGCCAGCAGTTTCGGGGGGGCCGGGATCAATCAGCCCCAGCATTTT

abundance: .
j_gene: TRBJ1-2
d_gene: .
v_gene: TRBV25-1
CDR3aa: CASSRGVGYTF
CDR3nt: TGTGCCAGCAGTCGGGGTGTTGGCTACACCTTC

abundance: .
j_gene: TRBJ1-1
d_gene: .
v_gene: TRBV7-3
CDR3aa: CASSGEVTKGGDTEAFF
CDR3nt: TGTGCCAGCAGCGGAGAGGTGACCAAGGGCGGGGACACTGAAGCTTTCTTT

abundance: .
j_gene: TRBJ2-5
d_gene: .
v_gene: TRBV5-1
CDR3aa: CASSLALEGSKETQYF
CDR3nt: TGCGCCAGCAGCTTGGCCCTCGAAGGGAGCAAAGAGACCCAGTACTTC

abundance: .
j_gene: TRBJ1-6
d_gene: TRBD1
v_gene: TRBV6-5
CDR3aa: CASSWDRAPYNSPLHF
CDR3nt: TGTGCCAGCAGTTGGGACAGGGCCCCCTATAATTCACCCCTCCACTTT

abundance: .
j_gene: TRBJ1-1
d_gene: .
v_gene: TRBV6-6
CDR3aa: CASSYPQGTEAFF
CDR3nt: TGTGCCAGCAGTTACCCTCAGGGAACTGAAGCTTTCTTT

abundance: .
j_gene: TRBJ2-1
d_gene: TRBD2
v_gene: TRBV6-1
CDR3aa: CASSDGTSGIDEQFF
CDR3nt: TGTGCCAGCAGTGACGGGACTAGCGGGATAGATGAGCAGTTCTTC